This T cell receptor beta chain was sequenced for a study of Graves' ophthalmopathy and Graves' hyperthyroidism. Study details: Peripheral blood sampling preceded any treatment and occurred at initial diagnosis.

CDR3 regions of TCR beta were amplified from RNA transcripts. HTBI primers were used in a first-round RT-PCR, which preceded a second-round multiplex PCR. TCRdb fed the multiplex PCR reads into MiXCR, producing one record per CDR3 protein. The repertoire holds 660,000 or so distinct CDR3 sequences, with about 38% as singletons. Under 3 months in duration, the ophthalmopathy in affected donors had moderate-to-severe activity, CAS ≥3 and NOSPECS ≥4. PBMCs had their origin in fresh peripheral blood (around 10 ml). The germline gives CDR1 LGHNA, CDR2 YNFKEQ. J was trimmed by 1 base and V by 1 base; bases with no gene match: 3. The CDR3 spans 15 residues.

Input material: peripheral blood. This sequence originates from an adult man with Graves' ophthalmopathy. J is TRBJ2-5 and V is TRBV4-2; 7 bases are shared with TRBD2. Here the CDR3 DNA reads TGTGCCAGCAGCCAAGCCGGGGGGACCCAAGAGACCCAGTACTTC. This sequence encodes CASSQAGGTQETQYF.